These T cell receptor beta chains were read from a single sample in a study of CD4 T cell repertoires in COVID-19. These receptors' targets are unknown. TCRdb keeps only in-frame clones here, not all; method: immunoSEQ multiplex PCR. Among about 160 clones listed, roughly a sixth were seen once. The starting material was circulating follicular helper CD4+ T cells, cultured in vitro, obtained after recovery from COVID-19. The receptors shown here come from a human donor who had COVID-19. The CDR3 runs from the conserved cysteine through the conserved F or W. The D gene is left open where the match is weak. Rows may omit the clone size; those that give it use once, few, many or a size class.

CDR3 protein: CASSHRGRGEGGSPLHF; CDR3 DNA: TGTGCCAGCAGTCACCGGGGGAGGGGAGAGGGTGGATCACCCCTCCACTTT; J gene: TRBJ1-6; D gene: -; clone size: -; V gene: TRBV2
CDR3 protein: CASSQAAEAFF; CDR3 DNA: TGTGCCAGCAGCCAAGCGGCTGAAGCTTTCTTT; J gene: TRBJ1-1; D gene: -; clone size: large; V gene: TRBV3-1/TRBV3-2
CDR3 protein: CASSPRQGGNTGELFF; CDR3 DNA: TGTGCCAGCAGCCCACGACAGGGCGGGAACACCGGGGAGCTGTTTTTT; J gene: TRBJ2-2; D gene: TRBD1; clone size: hyperexpanded; V gene: TRBV11-3
CDR3 protein: CASSVGGGLMKNCFF; CDR3 DNA: -; J gene: TRBJ1-4; D gene: -; clone size: -; V gene: TRBV9
CDR3 protein: CASSFLATGELFF; CDR3 DNA: TGTGCCAGCAGCTTCCTGGCCACCGGGGAGCTGTTTTTT; J gene: TRBJ2-2; D gene: -; clone size: -; V gene: TRBV11-2
CDR3 protein: CSVRGRGPETQYF; CDR3 DNA: TGCAGCGTTCGGGGCAGGGGGCCAGAGACCCAGTACTTC; J gene: TRBJ2-5; D gene: TRBD1; clone size: medium-sized; V gene: TRBV29-1
CDR3 protein: CAWSVRVIGNTEAFF; CDR3 DNA: TGTGCCTGGAGTGTACGGGTCATAGGGAACACTGAAGCTTTCTTT; J gene: TRBJ1-1; D gene: -; clone size: hyperexpanded; V gene: TRBV30
CDR3 protein: CASSPKVLFKGLYNEQFF; CDR3 DNA: TGTGCCAGCAGCCCTAAAGTGCTTTTCAAGGGACTATACAATGAGCAGTTCTTC; J gene: TRBJ2-1; D gene: TRBD2; clone size: medium-sized; V gene: TRBV9
CDR3 protein: CASIRRLSSGNTIYF; CDR3 DNA: TGTGCCAGTATCCGCAGACTATCCTCTGGAAACACCATATATTTT; J gene: TRBJ1-3; D gene: -; clone size: large; V gene: TRBV19
CDR3 protein: CASSVGGGANEKLFF; CDR3 DNA: TGTGCCAGCAGCGTAGGAGGGGGGGCTAATGAAAAACTGTTTTTT; J gene: TRBJ1-4; D gene: -; clone size: -; V gene: TRBV9
CDR3 protein: CASGSYAAPKQPNYGYTF; CDR3 DNA: TGTGCTAGTGGTTCCTACGCGGCCCCGAAACAACCTAACTATGGCTACACCTTC; J gene: TRBJ1-2; D gene: -; clone size: medium-sized; V gene: TRBV12-5
CDR3 protein: CASSLRGAQGYTF; CDR3 DNA: TGTGCCAGCAGTTTAAGGGGGGCGCAGGGCTACACCTTC; J gene: TRBJ1-2; D gene: -; clone size: hyperexpanded; V gene: TRBV27
CDR3 protein: CASRRTGGSFPNYGYTF; CDR3 DNA: TGCGCCAGCAGGCGCACAGGGGGCTCATTTCCTAACTATGGCTACACCTTC; J gene: TRBJ1-2; D gene: TRBD1; clone size: large; V gene: TRBV5-1
CDR3 protein: CASSVGAHPQETQYF; CDR3 DNA: TGTGCCAGCAGCGTCGGGGCCCACCCCCAAGAGACCCAGTACTTC; J gene: TRBJ2-5; D gene: -; clone size: medium-sized; V gene: TRBV9
CDR3 protein: CASRAGTSGDGGELFF; CDR3 DNA: TGCGCCAGCAGGGCCGGGACTAGCGGGGACGGCGGGGAGCTGTTTTTT; J gene: TRBJ2-2; D gene: TRBD2; clone size: large; V gene: TRBV5-1
CDR3 protein: CAWSVRGTGLSGYTF; CDR3 DNA: TGTGCCTGGAGTGTACGAGGGACAGGGTTGTCTGGCTACACCTTC; J gene: TRBJ1-2; D gene: TRBD1; clone size: medium-sized; V gene: TRBV30
CDR3 protein: CASSLTGGRPQGYTF; CDR3 DNA: TGTGCCAGCAGCCTCACAGGGGGACGTCCGCAAGGCTACACCTTC; J gene: TRBJ1-2; D gene: TRBD1; clone size: large; V gene: TRBV11-2
CDR3 protein: CASTEGTWAGYTF; CDR3 DNA: TGTGCCAGTACCGAGGGGACTTGGGCTGGCTACACCTTC; J gene: TRBJ1-2; D gene: -; clone size: -; V gene: TRBV19
CDR3 protein: CASCPGQGALSGYTF; CDR3 DNA: TGTGCCAGCTGCCCGGGTCAGGGGGCATTATCTGGCTACACCTTC; J gene: TRBJ1-2; D gene: TRBD1; clone size: -; V gene: TRBV6-6
CDR3 protein: CASSWGRRPPSNQPQHF; CDR3 DNA: TGTGCCAGCAGCTGGGGCAGGCGGCCCCCTAGCAATCAGCCCCAGCATTTT; J gene: TRBJ1-5; D gene: -; clone size: -; V gene: TRBV7-7
CDR3 protein: CAWSNRIFYTF; CDR3 DNA: TGTGCCTGGAGTAATCGAATTTTCTACACCTTC; J gene: TRBJ1-2; D gene: -; clone size: hyperexpanded; V gene: TRBV30
CDR3 protein: CAISASGQGMETQYF; CDR3 DNA: TGTGCCATCAGTGCGTCGGGACAGGGAATGGAGACCCAGTACTTC; J gene: TRBJ2-5; D gene: TRBD1; clone size: medium-sized; V gene: TRBV10-3
CDR3 protein: CASSESRYANTGELFF; CDR3 DNA: TGCGCCAGCAGTGAGTCTCGATACGCGAACACCGGGGAGCTGTTTTTT; J gene: TRBJ2-2; D gene: -; clone size: large; V gene: TRBV10-1
CDR3 protein: CASSERFGATGLYNEQFF; CDR3 DNA: TGTGCCAGCAGTGAACGATTCGGGGCGACAGGGCTATACAATGAGCAGTTCTTC; J gene: TRBJ2-1; D gene: TRBD1; clone size: large; V gene: TRBV6-1
CDR3 protein: CATSDLRSSGPYNEQFF; CDR3 DNA: TGTGCCACCAGTGATTTGCGTTCTAGCGGCCCATACAATGAGCAGTTCTTC; J gene: TRBJ2-1; D gene: TRBD2; clone size: large; V gene: TRBV24-1
CDR3 protein: CASSQDERVDTQYF; CDR3 DNA: TGCGCCAGCAGCCAAGATGAGAGAGTCGATACGCAGTATTTT; J gene: TRBJ2-3; D gene: -; clone size: large; V gene: TRBV4-1
CDR3 protein: CASSPGPSTDTQYF; CDR3 DNA: TGTGCCAGCTCCCCCGGGCCTAGCACAGATACGCAGTATTTT; J gene: TRBJ2-3; D gene: -; clone size: large; V gene: TRBV15
CDR3 protein: CASSAKQGGGSEPQHF; CDR3 DNA: TGTGCCAGTAGTGCTAAACAGGGGGGGGGTTCGGAGCCCCAGCATTTT; J gene: TRBJ1-5; D gene: TRBD1; clone size: large; V gene: TRBV19
CDR3 protein: CASSRGLSSTEAFF; CDR3 DNA: TGTGCCAGTAGCCGTGGCCTCAGCAGCACTGAAGCTTTCTTT; J gene: TRBJ1-1; D gene: -; clone size: -; V gene: TRBV19
CDR3 protein: CASSTTLYEQFF; CDR3 DNA: TGTGCCAGCAGCACCACCCTCTATGAGCAGTTCTTC; J gene: TRBJ2-1; D gene: -; clone size: large; V gene: TRBV5-6
CDR3 protein: CAASEGLAGTDTQYF; CDR3 DNA: TGTGCCGCGAGCGAGGGGCTAGCGGGTACAGATACGCAGTATTTT; J gene: TRBJ2-3; D gene: TRBD2; clone size: large; V gene: TRBV10-3
CDR3 protein: CASSQDRMEGLTEAFF; CDR3 DNA: TGTGCCAGCAGCCAAGATCGCATGGAGGGGCTCACTGAAGCTTTCTTT; J gene: TRBJ1-1; D gene: -; clone size: -; V gene: TRBV3-1/TRBV3-2
CDR3 protein: CASSEQGLAIYEQFF; CDR3 DNA: TGTGCCAGCAGCGAACAGGGTCTAGCAATATATGAGCAGTTCTTC; J gene: TRBJ2-1; D gene: -; clone size: large; V gene: TRBV21-1
CDR3 protein: CASSVMRYRYKVGQRPDF; CDR3 DNA: TGTGCCAGCAGTGTGATGCGTTACCGATACAAAGTCGGCCAACGTCCTGACTTC; J gene: TRBJ2-6; D gene: -; clone size: -; V gene: TRBV2
CDR3 protein: CASSPRQGVTGELFF; CDR3 DNA: TGTGCCAGCAGCCCTCGACAGGGGGTCACCGGGGAGCTGTTTTTT; J gene: TRBJ2-2; D gene: TRBD1; clone size: large; V gene: TRBV9
CDR3 protein: CASSKVPRGSGIPDTQYF; CDR3 DNA: TGTGCCAGCAGCAAAGTGCCCCGGGGTAGCGGGATCCCAGATACGCAGTATTTT; J gene: TRBJ2-3; D gene: -; clone size: medium-sized; V gene: TRBV21-1